This T cell receptor beta chain stems from a study of cytomegalovirus exposure and HLA in healthy donors. The primer mix had 60 Vbeta and 13 Jbeta primers. Profiled with immunoSEQ multiplex PCR; TCRdb holds only in-frame clones, not every one. The repertoire has roughly 180,000 clones, 70% to 85% of them found once; the top ten carry 3% to 4.5%. Trimming left V 3 bases short and J 4 bases short, with 12 bases between. The germline V gene has CDR1 LNHDA and CDR2 SQIVND (reference sequence). This CDR3 comprises 15 residues. The source material was PBMCs. The sequence derives from a woman aged 60-75 years in good health and CMV-seropositive. The V call is TRBV19, the J call TRBJ1-4, with D uncertain. The CDR3 DNA reads TGTGCCAGTAGTATCCCTTCCGGCGGTAATGAAAAACTGTTTTTT. Its translation: CASSIPSGGNEKLFF.